This record concerns one T cell receptor (beta chain) sequence. The sample comes from a study of shared clonotypes between healthy human individuals. Clones were read by immunoSEQ multiplex PCR, and TCRdb kept only the in-frame ones, dropping some. In the table there are a few million clones, around nine tenths of which are singletons. CDR1 and CDR2 (germline): SGHNT, YYREEE (reference sequence). Trimming shortened V by 0 bases and J by 2 bases, and 12 bases separated the two germline ends. The CDR3 has 16 amino acids. The sample taken for sequencing was naive CD4+ T cells sorted from blood. Subset described: CD45RA+ positively selected. V usage is TRBV5-4 and J usage is TRBJ1-3; unclear D gene. The receptor's source is a man between 18 and 29 years old in good health. The CDR3 nucleotides read TGTGCCAGCAGCTTGGCGGCAGGTCAAACTGGAAACACCATATATTTT. Protein sequence: CASSLAAGQTGNTIYF. The variable domain in full, completed from reference TRBV5-4 and TRBJ1-3, reads ETGVTQSPTHLIKTRGQQVTLRCSSQSGHNTVSWYQQALGQGPQFIFQYYREEENGRGNFPPRFSGLQFPNYSSELNVNALELDDSALYLCASSLAAGQTGNTIYFGEGSWLTVV.